This T cell receptor (beta chain) was profiled in a study of shared T cell receptors in the human thymus. CDR1 is SNHLY and CDR2 is FYNNEI in the germline V gene. The CDR3 sequence is 14 residues long. V lost 6 bases and J 4 bases, leaving 16 bases between the germline ends. Assay: immunoSEQ multiplex PCR; the TCRdb copy retains only in-frame clones and omits some. The table records under 850,000 clones, roughly 90% of them present only once. The same sample was also studied in work on human thymus T cells. That paper adds: The thymus was resected at corrective cardiac surgery. Thymic as well as blood repertoires seemed to favor certain V and J genes unevenly. Related research reported highly overlapping thymic repertoires among unrelated individuals.

This chain joins TRBV2 and TRBJ2-7; D is perhaps TRBD2 (6 bases). The TCR sequence derives from a boy under two years old with a congenital heart defect. Sample: thymocytes. The CDR3 DNA reads as TGTGCCAGCAGGCCCCGGGACTGGCCTTACGAGCAGTACTTC. Translated, it gives CASRPRDWPYEQYF.